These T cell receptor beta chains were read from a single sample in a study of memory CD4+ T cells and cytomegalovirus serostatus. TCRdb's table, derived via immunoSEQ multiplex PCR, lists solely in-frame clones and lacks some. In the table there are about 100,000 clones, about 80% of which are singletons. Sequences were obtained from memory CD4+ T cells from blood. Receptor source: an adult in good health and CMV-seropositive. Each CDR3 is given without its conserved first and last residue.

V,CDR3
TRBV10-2,ASSPDWAGGSYEQY
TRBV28,ASRLPAGGGQPQH
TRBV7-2,ASSLASGQPYEQY
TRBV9,ASSPQTLVSSGNTIY
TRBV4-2,ASSHQPTYRDYGYT
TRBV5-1,ASSLGGAGYT
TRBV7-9,ASSLMQGADYGYT
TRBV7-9,ASDGSGNTIY
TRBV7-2,ASSFGTGTYEQY
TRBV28,ASSPPGAGGSDTQY
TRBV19,ASSINRYSADSGANVLT
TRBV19,ASSRGFTEAF
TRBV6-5,ASSYRGLGYT
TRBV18,ASSPPSADHTDTQY
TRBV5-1,ASSQEEHPIYEQY
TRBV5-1,ASSLVGQGYEQY
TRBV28,ASGDRFSYEQY
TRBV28,ASSLGGFAYNEQF
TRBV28,ASSTHRLMNTEAF
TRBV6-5,ASSPHGAGEETQY
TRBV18,ASSPPSEKAQY
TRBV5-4,ASSPALAGVRETQY
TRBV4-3,ASSQAGVRTDTQY
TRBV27,ASSPRGRTYEQY
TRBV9,ASSVLGSTDTQY
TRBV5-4,ASSTTGYNEQF
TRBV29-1,SVVTSGFSDTQY
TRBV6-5,ASSYRDTRYNEQF
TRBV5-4,ASSRRDSTQETQY
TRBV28,ASDSGGGDNEQF
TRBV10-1,ASSSSGGDTQY
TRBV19,ASTSTTGSEQY
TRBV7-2,ASSLASGTQETQY
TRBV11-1,ASSFGGGELNTEAF
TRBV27,ASAGGNTDTQY
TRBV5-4,ASSRGRGGQQSLNTEAF
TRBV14,ASSLFAGAGWDTEAF
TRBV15,ATSRGDRKDQETQY
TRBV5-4,ASSNGQDRLFY
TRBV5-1,ASSLSGVDTEAF
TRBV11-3,ASSPGGTRSVNGQF
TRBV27,ASSPQDRVHGYT
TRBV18,ASSRASEKLF
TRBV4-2,ASSRGTSADTQY
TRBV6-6,ASSYQGDQPQH
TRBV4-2,ASSQETGGTDTQY
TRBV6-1,ASSPGSGANVLT
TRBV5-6,ASSDNVGGYT
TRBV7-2,ASSVPGLAGGGEQF